One sample yielded the 27 T cell receptor beta chains listed below, sequenced in a study of long-term antiretroviral therapy in people with HIV. The assay, immunoSEQ v3.0, was run at survey level. Assay: immunoSEQ multiplex PCR; the TCRdb copy retains only in-frame clones and omits some. The sample carries roughly 50,000 clones, around 80% recorded once. Sequences were derived from unsorted PBMCs, sampled 0.8 years after starting antiretroviral therapy. The receptor set was obtained from a woman between 18 and 30 years old with HIV.

The chain uses TRBV4-1 and TRBJ2-2; D possibly corresponds to TRBD2 (5 bases). This CDR3 is 15 amino acids long. CDR1 MGHRA and CDR2 YSYEKL come from the germline V gene. The germline V and J ends were trimmed by 5 bases and 0 bases, with 10 bases remaining between them. Here the CDR3 DNA reads TGCGCCAGCAGCGGACGAGCGGCGAACACCGGGGAGCTGTTTTTT. It translates to CASSGRAANTGELFF.

V gene TRBV9 combines with J gene TRBJ2-5, with TRBD2 identical over 9 bases. The CDR3 has 16 amino acids. CDR1 is SGDLS and CDR2 is YYNGEE in the germline V gene. V shed 3 bases and J 5 bases; nucleotides not matched to a gene: 11. As DNA, the CDR3 is TGTGCCAGCAGCGGGGCTAGCGGGACCTTGGGGGAGACCCAGTACTTC. The encoded protein is CASSGASGTLGETQYF.

This sequence joins TRBV5-1 and TRBJ2-1; 7 nucleotides agree with TRBD2. Germline V gives CDR1 SGHRS, CDR2 YFSETQ. The V gene end was trimmed by 0 bases and the J gene end by 9 bases; junction bases not matched to a gene: 9. CDR3 size: 15 residues. The CDR3, as DNA: TGCGCCAGCAGCTTGGGTGCTAGCGGTGGTGGTGAGCAGTTCTTC. This encodes CASSLGASGGGEQFF.

V gene TRBV7-9 combines with J gene TRBJ1-2; the D is unclear. Trimming removed 7 bases at V and 8 bases at J, with 23 bases between. The V gene's germline CDR1 is SEHNR and CDR2 FQNEAQ (reference sequence). The CDR3 is 15 residues long. The CDR3 DNA follows: TGTGCCAGCACCACCGCTAGGTTGAAGTCGGAAGGCTACACCTTC. It encodes CASTTARLKSEGYTF.

This rearrangement joins TRBV7-2 to TRBJ2-1, with 8 bases identical to TRBD2. The trim removed 4 bases at V and 4 bases at J, leaving 6 bases unmatched. The CDR3 is made up of 15 amino acids. In germline, CDR1 is SGHTA, CDR2 FQGNSA. The DNA for the CDR3 is TGTGCCAGCAGCTCACTAGCGGTGACATACAATGAGCAGTTCTTC. This codes for CASSSLAVTYNEQFF.

The chain couples TRBV6-5 to TRBJ2-3; D is possibly TRBD1 (5 bases). The CDR3 runs to 15 residues. V shed 2 bases and J shed 3 bases, with 12 bases lying between them. From germline, CDR1 is MNHEY and CDR2 SVGAGI. In DNA form, the CDR3 reads TGTGCCAGCAGTTACGGCCGTCAGGGAACAGATACGCAGTATTTT. This codes for CASSYGRQGTDTQYF.

V and J are TRBV6-5 and TRBJ2-7, with unresolved D. There are 16 residues in the CDR3. CDR1 is MNHEY and CDR2 is SVGAGI in the germline V gene. Trimming removed 1 base from V and 3 bases from J, with 16 bases in between. The CDR3 is CASSYLVLGSFYEQYF. The DNA of the CDR3 is TGTGCCAGCAGTTACTTGGTCTTGGGTTCTTTCTACGAGCAGTACTTC.

This clone was seen a single time. V gene TRBV6-5 combines with J gene TRBJ2-7, with a weak D call TRBD2 (6 bases). The CDR3 has 15 residues. V lost 0 bases, J lost 0 bases, and 9 bases lay in between. The germline V gene encodes CDR1 MNHEY and CDR2 SVGAGI. CDR3 sequence: CASSYSRGSSYEQYF. The CDR3 bases are TGTGCCAGCAGTTACTCTCGGGGGAGCTCCTACGAGCAGTACTTC.

The CDR3 spells CSASRPDTQYF. In DNA, the CDR3 is TGCAGTGCTAGTCGGCCTGACACGCAGTATTTT. The chain joins TRBV20-1 to TRBJ2-3; D is undetermined. There are 11 residues in the CDR3. V lost 3 bases and J 9 bases, leaving 10 bases between the germline ends. The germline gives CDR1 DFQATT, CDR2 SNEGSKA (reference sequence).

The chain is built from TRBV18 and TRBJ2-1; D is tentatively TRBD1 or TRBD2 (5 bases each). Germline loops: CDR1 KGHSH, CDR2 LQKENI. With 6 bases removed from V and 4 bases from J, the gap between germline ends came to 22 bases. This CDR3 has 17 amino acids. In nucleotides, the CDR3 is TGTGCCAGCTCGGACCTGCCGAGGGGCACCGCGTACAATGAGCAGTTCTTC. This encodes CASSDLPRGTAYNEQFF.

The gene calls are TRBV2 and TRBJ2-7; the match to TRBD1 covers 7 bases. Germline V gene data show CDR1 as SNHLY and CDR2 as FYNNEI. V lost 3 bases to trimming and J lost 0 bases; unmatched junction nucleotides: 5. The CDR3 is made up of 15 amino acids. Here the CDR3 DNA reads TGTGCCAGCAGTGAGAGGACAGGTCCCTCCTACGAGCAGTACTTC. Translated: CASSERTGPSYEQYF.

Remarks on this clone: The germline gene is not matched at one end of the junction; a read error may be the cause. This chain connects TRBV29-1 to TRBJ2-3, with 15 positions matching TRBD2. The CDR3 is 19 residues long. Germline lookup yields CDR1 SQVTM and CDR2 ANQGSEA. The CDR3 DNA reads TGCAGCGTCGAAGGACTAGCGGGAGGGCCCAGCGAGGGCACAGATACGCAGTATTTT. It codes for CSVEGLAGGPSEGTDTQYF.

The chain recombines TRBV7-2 with TRBJ1-1; tentatively, D is TRBD1 (6 bases). The V gene lost 3 bases and the J gene lost 0 bases, with 8 bases spanning the gap. CDR3 length: 14 residues. CDR1 and CDR2 (germline): SGHTA, FQGNSA. For the CDR3, the DNA is TGTGCCAGCAGCTTCAGGGGTCTGAACACTGAAGCTTTCTTT. Amino acid sequence: CASSFRGLNTEAFF.

This sequence joins TRBV9 and TRBJ2-5; D uncertain. V gave up 0 bases and J gave up 3 bases, with 6 bases separating them. Germline CDR1 reads SGDLS; CDR2 reads YYNGEE. This CDR3 contains 13 residues. This CDR3 is CASSVVGKETQYF. DNA of the CDR3: TGTGCCAGCAGCGTAGTAGGAAAAGAGACCCAGTACTTC.

Here the CDR3 reads CASSSGLGGRDQPQHF. The CDR3 region has the DNA TGCGCCAGCAGCTCGGGACTTGGGGGGCGAGATCAGCCCCAGCATTTT. The V gene is TRBV5-1, the J gene TRBJ1-5; a possible D gene is TRBD1 (6 bases). This CDR3 has 16 amino acids. Per germline, CDR1 SGHRS and CDR2 YFSETQ. Trimming took 3 bases from V and 5 from J, leaving 18 bases between them.

This chain joins TRBV7-2 and TRBJ1-2; maybe TRBD1 (5 bases). The CDR3 totals 14 residues. Trimming removed 0 bases from V and 7 bases from J, with 12 bases in between. CDR1 is SGHTA, CDR2 FQGNSA, per germline. CDR3 coding DNA: TGTGCCAGCAGCTTAGCGGAGGGGACCCTTGGCTACACCTTC. Translating it yields CASSLAEGTLGYTF.

This chain links TRBV4-3 with TRBJ1-1; possibly TRBD1 for D (6 bases). The V gene lost 0 bases and the J gene lost 1 base, with 12 bases spanning the gap. The CDR3 has 16 residues. Germline CDR1 and CDR2: LGHNA and YSLEER. The CDR3, as DNA: TGCGCCAGCAGCCAAGAAACAGGGTTTACGAACACTGAAGCTTTCTTT. This codes for CASSQETGFTNTEAFF.

A few counts support this clone. This chain joins TRBV18 and TRBJ2-3, with D perhaps given as TRBD1 or TRBD2 (5 bases each). The germline V and J ends were trimmed by 6 bases and 4 bases, with 20 bases remaining between them. The CDR3 totals 16 residues. CDR1 is KGHSH and CDR2 is LQKENI in the germline V gene. The CDR3 DNA is TGTGCCAGCTCTCCCCCCGGGACCGCACGGGCAGATACGCAGTATTTT. Its translation is CASSPPGTARADTQYF.

The CDR3 region is CASSPLEFRSGNTIYF. The CDR3 DNA reads as TGTGCCAGCAGCCCTCTGGAATTCCGCTCTGGAAACACCATATATTTT. V is TRBV9 and J is TRBJ1-3; D uncertain. Trimming shortened V by 4 bases and J by 0 bases, and 14 bases separated the two germline ends. Germline CDR1 reads SGDLS; CDR2 reads YYNGEE. The CDR3 sequence is 16 residues long.

A word on this clone: At one boundary the junction diverges from the germline segment, which might be a read error. The genes are TRBV2 and TRBJ1-1, with no clear D. This CDR3 region has 11 residues. Germline V CDR1 and CDR2: SNHLY, FYNNEI. The CDR3 loop is CASTKGTGAFF. The CDR3 bases are TGTGCCAGCACTAAGGGAACTGGAGCTTTCTTT.

The V and J genes are TRBV11-2 and TRBJ2-5; TRBD2 matches at 8 bases. The V gene end was trimmed by 4 bases and the J gene end by 9 bases; junction bases not matched to a gene: 10. The length of the CDR3 is 14 residues. CDR1 and CDR2 from the germline V gene are SGHAT and FQNNGV. The CDR3 DNA follows: TGTGCCAGCAGCTCGCGCGGGACTAGATCGGCCCAGTACTTC. Its translation: CASSSRGTRSAQYF.

The chain couples TRBV6-5 to TRBJ2-1, with a weak D call TRBD1 (6 bases). The CDR3 extends over 14 amino acids. Trimming pared 5 bases from V and 1 base from J, leaving 9 bases between. CDR1 MNHEY and CDR2 SVGAGI come from the germline V gene. In DNA form, the CDR3 reads TGTGCCAGCAGTAGACAGGTTTCCTACAATGAGCAGTTCTTC. Translation gives CASSRQVSYNEQFF.

The V gene is TRBV13, the J gene TRBJ2-6; D is perhaps TRBD1 or TRBD2 (7 bases each). Germline V gene lookup returns CDR1 PRHDT and CDR2 FYEKMQ (reference sequence). Trimming removed 2 bases from V and 5 bases from J, with 25 bases in between. The length of the CDR3 is 20 residues. The CDR3 DNA sequence: TGTGCCAGCAGCTTAATCCGCGGGGGACAGCGAATGGGGAGGGCCAACGTCCTGACTTTC. It codes for CASSLIRGGQRMGRANVLTF.

This chain links TRBV20-1 with TRBJ2-5; D gene unclear. Trimming pared 4 bases from V and 2 bases from J, leaving 5 bases between. The germline CDR1 and CDR2 sequences are DFQATT and SNEGSKA (reference sequence). The CDR3 contains 11 residues. This CDR3 reads CSAKEQETQYF. The CDR3 nucleotides read TGCAGTGCTAAGGAGCAAGAGACCCAGTACTTC.

The V call is TRBV27, the J call TRBJ2-3; 9 bases are shared with TRBD2. Germline V gene data show CDR1 as MNHEY and CDR2 as SMNVEV (reference sequence). Trimming cost V 3 bases and J 5 bases; bases outside gene matches: 9. CDR3 size: 16 residues. CDR3 in amino acids: CASSFEREDPLDTQYF. The CDR3 DNA reads TGTGCCAGCAGTTTTGAGCGGGAGGACCCGTTAGATACGCAGTATTTT.

The V gene is TRBV6-5, the J gene TRBJ2-5, with D maybe TRBD1 (6 bases). Looked up from germline, CDR1 is MNHEY and CDR2 is SVGAGI. V shed 5 bases and J shed 2 bases, with 15 bases lying between them. This CDR3 has 15 residues. The CDR3 nucleotides are TGTGCCAGCAGTCCCCCGGGACAAACACAAGAGACCCAGTACTTC. Its translation: CASSPPGQTQETQYF.

Written as DNA, the CDR3 is TGTGCCATCAGTCTTACTACAGGGCGCACAGATACGCAGTATTTT. Translated, it gives CAISLTTGRTDTQYF. This chain links TRBV10-3 with TRBJ2-3, with D possibly being TRBD1 (6 bases). Trimming took off 5 bases at V and 1 base at J, with 13 bases between the two ends. Per germline, CDR1 ENHRY and CDR2 SYGVKD. The CDR3 is 15 amino acids.